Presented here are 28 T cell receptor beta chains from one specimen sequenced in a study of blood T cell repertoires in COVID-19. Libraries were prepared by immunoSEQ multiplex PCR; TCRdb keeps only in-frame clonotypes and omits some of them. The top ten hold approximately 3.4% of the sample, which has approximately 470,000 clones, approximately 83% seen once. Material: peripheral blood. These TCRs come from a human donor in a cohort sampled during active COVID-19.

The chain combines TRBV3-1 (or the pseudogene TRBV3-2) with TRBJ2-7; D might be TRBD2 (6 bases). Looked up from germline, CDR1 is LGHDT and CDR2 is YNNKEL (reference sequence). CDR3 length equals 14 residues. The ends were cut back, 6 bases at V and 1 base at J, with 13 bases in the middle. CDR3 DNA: TGTGCCAGCAGGTCGTGGGGGGATTCCTACGAGCAGTACTTC. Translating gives CASRSWGDSYEQYF.

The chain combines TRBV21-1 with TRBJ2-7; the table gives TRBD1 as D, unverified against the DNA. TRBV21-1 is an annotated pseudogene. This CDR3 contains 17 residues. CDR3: CASSSWGRGRTFYEQYF. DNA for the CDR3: TGTGCCAGCAGCTCCTGGGGCAGGGGCCGCACTTTCTACGAGCAGTACTTC.

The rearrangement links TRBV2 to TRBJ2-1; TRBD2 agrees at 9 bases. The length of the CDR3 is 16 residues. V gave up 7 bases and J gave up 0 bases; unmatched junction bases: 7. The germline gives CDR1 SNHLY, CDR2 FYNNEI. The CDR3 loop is CASTTLAGSSYNEQFF. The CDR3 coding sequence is TGTGCCAGCACCACCCTAGCGGGAAGCTCCTACAATGAGCAGTTCTTC.

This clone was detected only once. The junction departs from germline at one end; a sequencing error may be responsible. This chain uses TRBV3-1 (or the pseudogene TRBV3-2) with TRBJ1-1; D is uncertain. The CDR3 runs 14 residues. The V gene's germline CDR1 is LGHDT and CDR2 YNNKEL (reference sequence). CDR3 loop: CASSQHAENAEAFF. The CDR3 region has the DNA TGTGCCAGCAGCCAACACGCCGAGAACGCTGAAGCTTTCTTT.

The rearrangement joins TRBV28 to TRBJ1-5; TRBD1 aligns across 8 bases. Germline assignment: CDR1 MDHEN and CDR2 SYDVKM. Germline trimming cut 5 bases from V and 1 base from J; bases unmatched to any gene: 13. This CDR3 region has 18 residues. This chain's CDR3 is CASSLLFRTGRSNQPQHF. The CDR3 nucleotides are TGTGCCAGCAGTCTTTTATTTCGGACAGGGAGGAGCAATCAGCCCCAGCATTTT.

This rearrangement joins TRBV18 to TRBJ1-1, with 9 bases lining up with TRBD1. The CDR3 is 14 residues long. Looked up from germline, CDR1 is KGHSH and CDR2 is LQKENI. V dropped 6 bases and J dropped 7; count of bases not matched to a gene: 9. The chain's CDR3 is CASSPQQGAVEAFF. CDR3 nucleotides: TGTGCCAGCTCTCCGCAACAGGGGGCTGTTGAAGCTTTCTTT.

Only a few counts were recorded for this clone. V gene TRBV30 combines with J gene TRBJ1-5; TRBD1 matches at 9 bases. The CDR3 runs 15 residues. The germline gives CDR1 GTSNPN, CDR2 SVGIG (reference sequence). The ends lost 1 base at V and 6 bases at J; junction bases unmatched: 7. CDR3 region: CAWSGPGQGTQPQHF. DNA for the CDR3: TGTGCCTGGAGTGGGCCGGGACAGGGAACTCAGCCCCAGCATTTT.

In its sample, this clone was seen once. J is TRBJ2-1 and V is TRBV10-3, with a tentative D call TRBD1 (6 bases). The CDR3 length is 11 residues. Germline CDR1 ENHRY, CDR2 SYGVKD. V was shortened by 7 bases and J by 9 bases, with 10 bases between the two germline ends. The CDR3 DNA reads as TGTGCCATCACCGAGGACAGTGAGCAGTTCTTC. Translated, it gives CAITEDSEQFF.

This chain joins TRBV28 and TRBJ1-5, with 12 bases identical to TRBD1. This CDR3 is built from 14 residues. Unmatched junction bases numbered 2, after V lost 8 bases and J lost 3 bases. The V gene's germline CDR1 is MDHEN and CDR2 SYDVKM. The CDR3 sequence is CASGTGGNNQPQHF. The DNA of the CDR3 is TGTGCCAGCGGGACAGGGGGCAACAATCAGCCCCAGCATTTT.

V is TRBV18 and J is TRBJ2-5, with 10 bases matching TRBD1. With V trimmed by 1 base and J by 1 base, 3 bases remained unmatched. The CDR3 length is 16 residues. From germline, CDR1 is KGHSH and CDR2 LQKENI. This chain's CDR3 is CASSPRQGATQETQYF. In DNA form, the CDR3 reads TGTGCCAGCTCACCACGACAGGGGGCGACCCAAGAGACCCAGTACTTC.

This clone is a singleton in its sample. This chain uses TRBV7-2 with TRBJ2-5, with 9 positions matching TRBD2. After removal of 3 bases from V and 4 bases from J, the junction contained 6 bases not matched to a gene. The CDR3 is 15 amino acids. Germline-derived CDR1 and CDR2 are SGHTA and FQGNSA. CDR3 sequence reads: CASSFSGSRSETQYF. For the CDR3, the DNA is TGTGCCAGCAGCTTTAGCGGGAGCAGGTCAGAGACCCAGTACTTC.

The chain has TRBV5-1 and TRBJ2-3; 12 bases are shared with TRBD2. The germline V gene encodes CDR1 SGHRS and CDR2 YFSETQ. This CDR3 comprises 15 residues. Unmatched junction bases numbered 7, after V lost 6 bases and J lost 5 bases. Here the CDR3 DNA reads TGCGCCAGCATCTCATCGGGACTAGCGGGAGATACGCAGTATTTT. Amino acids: CASISSGLAGDTQYF.

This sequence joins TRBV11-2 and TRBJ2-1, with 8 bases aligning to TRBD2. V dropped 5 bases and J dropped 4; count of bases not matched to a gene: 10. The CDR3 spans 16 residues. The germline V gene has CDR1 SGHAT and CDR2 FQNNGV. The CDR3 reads CASSPLGSGSYNEQFF. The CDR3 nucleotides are TGTGCCAGCAGCCCCCTTGGGAGCGGGAGTTACAATGAGCAGTTCTTC.

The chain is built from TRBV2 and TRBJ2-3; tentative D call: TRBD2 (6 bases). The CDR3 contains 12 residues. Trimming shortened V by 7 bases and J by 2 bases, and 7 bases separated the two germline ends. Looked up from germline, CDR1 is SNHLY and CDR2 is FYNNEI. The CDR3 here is CASTGDTDTQYF. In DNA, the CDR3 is TGTGCCAGCACGGGAGACACAGATACGCAGTATTTT. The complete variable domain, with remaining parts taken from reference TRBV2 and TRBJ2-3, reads EPEVTQTPSHQVTQMGQEVILRCVPISNHLYFYWYRQILGQKVEFLVSFYNNEISEKSEIFDDQFSVERPDGSNFTLKIRSTKLEDSAMYFCASTGDTDTQYFGPGTRLTVL.

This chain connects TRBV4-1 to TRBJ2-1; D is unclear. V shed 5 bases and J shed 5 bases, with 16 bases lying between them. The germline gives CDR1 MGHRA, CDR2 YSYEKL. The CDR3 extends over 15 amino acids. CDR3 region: CASSASRQVDNEQFF. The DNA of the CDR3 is TGCGCCAGCAGCGCCTCCAGGCAGGTCGACAATGAGCAGTTCTTC.

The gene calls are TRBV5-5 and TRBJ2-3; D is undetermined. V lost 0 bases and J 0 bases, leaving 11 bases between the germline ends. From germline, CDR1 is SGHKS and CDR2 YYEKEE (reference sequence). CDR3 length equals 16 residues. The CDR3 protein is CASSLALAASTDTQYF. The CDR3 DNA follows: TGTGCCAGCAGCTTGGCCCTGGCGGCCAGCACAGATACGCAGTATTTT.

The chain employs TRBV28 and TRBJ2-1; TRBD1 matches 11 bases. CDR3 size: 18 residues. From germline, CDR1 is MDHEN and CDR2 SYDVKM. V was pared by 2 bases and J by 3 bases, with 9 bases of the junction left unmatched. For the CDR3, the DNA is TGTGCCAGCAGTTTAAGCGGGACAGGGGGGGGAAGCTACAATGAGCAGTTCTTC. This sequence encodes CASSLSGTGGGSYNEQFF.

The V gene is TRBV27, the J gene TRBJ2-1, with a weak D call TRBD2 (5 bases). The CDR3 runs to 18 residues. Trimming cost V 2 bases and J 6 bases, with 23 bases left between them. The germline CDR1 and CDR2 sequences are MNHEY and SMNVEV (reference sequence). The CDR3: CASSLRSAGADLINEQFF. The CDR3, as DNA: TGTGCCAGCAGTTTAAGATCCGCCGGAGCGGACCTGATCAATGAGCAGTTCTTC.

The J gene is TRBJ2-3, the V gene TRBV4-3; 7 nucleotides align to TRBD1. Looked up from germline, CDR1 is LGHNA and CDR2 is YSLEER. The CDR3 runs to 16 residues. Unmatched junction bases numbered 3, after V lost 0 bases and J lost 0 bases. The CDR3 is CASSQDLGQSTDTQYF. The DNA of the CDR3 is TGCGCCAGCAGCCAAGATTTGGGACAGAGCACAGATACGCAGTATTTT.

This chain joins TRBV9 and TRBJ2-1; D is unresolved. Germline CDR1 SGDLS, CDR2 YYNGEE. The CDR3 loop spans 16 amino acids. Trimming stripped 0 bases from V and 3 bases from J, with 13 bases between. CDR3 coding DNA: TGTGCCAGCAGCGTAGGTCCTGGCCCTCTCTACAATGAGCAGTTCTTC. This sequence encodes CASSVGPGPLYNEQFF.

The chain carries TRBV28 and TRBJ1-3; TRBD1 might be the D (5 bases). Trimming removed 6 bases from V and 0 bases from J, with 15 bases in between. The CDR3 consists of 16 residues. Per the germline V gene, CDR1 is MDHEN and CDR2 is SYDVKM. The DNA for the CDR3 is TGTGCCAGCAGCATTGCGCAGGGTGCCTCTGGAAACACCATATATTTT. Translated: CASSIAQGASGNTIYF.

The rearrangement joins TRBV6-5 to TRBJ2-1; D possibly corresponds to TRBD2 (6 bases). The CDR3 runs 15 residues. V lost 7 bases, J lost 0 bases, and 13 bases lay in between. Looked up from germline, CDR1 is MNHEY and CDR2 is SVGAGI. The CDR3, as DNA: TGTGCCAGCACCCTCCGGGGGAACTCCTACAATGAGCAGTTCTTC. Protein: CASTLRGNSYNEQFF.

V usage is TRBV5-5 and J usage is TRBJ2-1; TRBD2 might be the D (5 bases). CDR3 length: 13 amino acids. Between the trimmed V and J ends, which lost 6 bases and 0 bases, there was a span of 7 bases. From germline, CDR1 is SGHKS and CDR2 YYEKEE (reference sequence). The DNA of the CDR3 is TGTGCCAGCATTCGGGACTCCTACAATGAGCAGTTCTTC. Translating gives CASIRDSYNEQFF.

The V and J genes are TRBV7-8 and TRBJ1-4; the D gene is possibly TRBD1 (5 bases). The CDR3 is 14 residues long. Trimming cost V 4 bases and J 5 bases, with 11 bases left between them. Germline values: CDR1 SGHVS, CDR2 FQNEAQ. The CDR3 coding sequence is TGTGCCAGCAGCTCCGACAGCTCCAATGAAAAACTGTTTTTT. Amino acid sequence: CASSSDSSNEKLFF.

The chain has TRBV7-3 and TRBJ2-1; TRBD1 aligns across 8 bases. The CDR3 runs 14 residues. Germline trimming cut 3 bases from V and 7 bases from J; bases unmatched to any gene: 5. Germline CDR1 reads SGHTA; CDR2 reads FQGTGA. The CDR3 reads CASSLRQGRNEQFF. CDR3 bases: TGTGCCAGCAGCTTGCGACAGGGGCGGAATGAGCAGTTCTTC.

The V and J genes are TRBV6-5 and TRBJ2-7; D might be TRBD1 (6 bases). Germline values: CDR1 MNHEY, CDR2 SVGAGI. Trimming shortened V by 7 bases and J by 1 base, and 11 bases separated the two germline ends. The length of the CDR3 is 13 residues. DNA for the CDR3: TGTGCCAGCAAAAGAGGGGGATCCTACGAGCAGTACTTC. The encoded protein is CASKRGGSYEQYF.

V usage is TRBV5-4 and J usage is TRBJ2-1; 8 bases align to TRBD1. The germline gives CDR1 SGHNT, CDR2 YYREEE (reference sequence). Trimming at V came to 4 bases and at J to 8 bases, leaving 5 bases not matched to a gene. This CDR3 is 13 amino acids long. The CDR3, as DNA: TGTGCCAGCAGCGCGGACAGGGAGGATGAGCAGTTCTTC. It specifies CASSADREDEQFF.

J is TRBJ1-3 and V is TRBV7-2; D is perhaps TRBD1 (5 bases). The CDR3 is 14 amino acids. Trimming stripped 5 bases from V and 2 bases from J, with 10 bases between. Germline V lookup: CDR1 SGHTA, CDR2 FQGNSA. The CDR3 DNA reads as TGTGCCAGCAGCGGCCCGGGGGCTGGAAACACCATATATTTT. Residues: CASSGPGAGNTIYF.